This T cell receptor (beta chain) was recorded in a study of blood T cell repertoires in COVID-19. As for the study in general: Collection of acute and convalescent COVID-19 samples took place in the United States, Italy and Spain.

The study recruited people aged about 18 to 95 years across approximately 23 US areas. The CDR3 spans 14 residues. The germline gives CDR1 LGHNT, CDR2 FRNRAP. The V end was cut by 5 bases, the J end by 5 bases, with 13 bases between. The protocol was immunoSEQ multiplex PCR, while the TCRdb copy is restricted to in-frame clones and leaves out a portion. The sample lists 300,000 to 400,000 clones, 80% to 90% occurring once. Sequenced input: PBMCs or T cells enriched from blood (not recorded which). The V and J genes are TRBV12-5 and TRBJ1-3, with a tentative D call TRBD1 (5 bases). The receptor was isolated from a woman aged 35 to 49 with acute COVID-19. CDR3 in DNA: TGTGCTAGTGGTCCAGGGACTGCGAGAAACACCATATATTTT. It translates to CASGPGTARNTIYF.